The clone carrying this T cell receptor beta chain appeared a few times. This sample stems from a study of beta chain features in type 1 diabetes. The authors reverse transcribed all of the isolated RNA, so sequencing captured expressed TCRB transcripts. Generated by immunoSEQ multiplex PCR, the TCRdb table keeps only in-frame clones and is missing some. The sample lists 430,000 or so clones; approximately 10% were seen once. CDR3 length: 12 residues. With V trimmed by 5 bases and J by 10 bases, 5 bases remained unmatched. CDR1 and CDR2 from the germline V gene are SGHTA and FQGNSA. The rearrangement joins TRBV7-2 to TRBJ2-3; 8 bases map to TRBD2. Sequencing input: naive CD4+ T cells from blood. The receptor's source is a young woman in good health. The CDR3 coding sequence is TGTGCCAGCAGCCTAGGGACTAGGGCGCAGTATTTT. It yields the protein CASSLGTRAQYF.